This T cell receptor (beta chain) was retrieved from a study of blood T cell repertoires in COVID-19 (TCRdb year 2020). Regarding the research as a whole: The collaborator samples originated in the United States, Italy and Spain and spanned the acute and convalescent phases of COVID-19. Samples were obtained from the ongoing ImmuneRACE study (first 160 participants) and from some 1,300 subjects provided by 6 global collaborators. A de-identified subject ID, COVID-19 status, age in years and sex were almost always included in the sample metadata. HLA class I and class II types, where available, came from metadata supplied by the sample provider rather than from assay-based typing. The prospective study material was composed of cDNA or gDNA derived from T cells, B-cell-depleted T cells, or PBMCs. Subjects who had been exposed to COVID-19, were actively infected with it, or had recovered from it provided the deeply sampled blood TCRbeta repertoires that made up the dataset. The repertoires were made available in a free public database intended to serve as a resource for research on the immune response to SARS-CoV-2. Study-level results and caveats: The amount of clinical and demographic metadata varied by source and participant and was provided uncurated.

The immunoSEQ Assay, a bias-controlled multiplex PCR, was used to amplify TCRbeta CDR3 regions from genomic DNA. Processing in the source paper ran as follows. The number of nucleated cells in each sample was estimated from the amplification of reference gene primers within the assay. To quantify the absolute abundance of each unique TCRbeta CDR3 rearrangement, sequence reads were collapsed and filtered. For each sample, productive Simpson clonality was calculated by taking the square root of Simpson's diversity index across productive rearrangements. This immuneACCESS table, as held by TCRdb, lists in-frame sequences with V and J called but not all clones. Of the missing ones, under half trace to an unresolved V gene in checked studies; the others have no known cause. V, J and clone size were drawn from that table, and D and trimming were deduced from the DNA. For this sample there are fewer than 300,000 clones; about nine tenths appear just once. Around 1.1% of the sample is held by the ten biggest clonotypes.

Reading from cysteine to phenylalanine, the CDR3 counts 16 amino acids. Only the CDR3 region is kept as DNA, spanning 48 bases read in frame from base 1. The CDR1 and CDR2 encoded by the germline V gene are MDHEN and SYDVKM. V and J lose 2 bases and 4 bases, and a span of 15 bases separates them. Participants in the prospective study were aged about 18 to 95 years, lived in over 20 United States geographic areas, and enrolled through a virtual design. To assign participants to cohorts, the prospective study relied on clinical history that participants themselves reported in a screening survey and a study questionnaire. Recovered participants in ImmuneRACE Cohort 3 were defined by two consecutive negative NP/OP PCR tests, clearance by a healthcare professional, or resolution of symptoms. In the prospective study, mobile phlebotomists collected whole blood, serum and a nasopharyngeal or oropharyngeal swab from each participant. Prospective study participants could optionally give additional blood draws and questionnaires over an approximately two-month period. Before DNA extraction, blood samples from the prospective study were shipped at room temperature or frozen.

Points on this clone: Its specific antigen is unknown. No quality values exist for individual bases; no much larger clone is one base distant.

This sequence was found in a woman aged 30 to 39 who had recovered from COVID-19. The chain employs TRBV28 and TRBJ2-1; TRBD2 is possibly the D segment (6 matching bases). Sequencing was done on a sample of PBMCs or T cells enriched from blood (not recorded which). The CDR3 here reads CASSLRAGILYNEQFF. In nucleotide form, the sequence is TGTGCCAGCAGTTTAAGGGCGGGGATACTATACAATGAGCAGTTCTTC.